Sequencing of this TCR beta chain was carried out in a study of CD8+ T cells in alopecia areata. The overall study: After 6 to 18 months of tofacitinib, follow-up continued 6 months off drug.

A note on this clone: Its antigen is currently unknown. A read error is likely, as this CDR3 ends without the conserved phenylalanine or tryptophan. The DNA is omitted, as the CDR3 cannot be located on it reliably, and the CDR3 follows TCRdb's listing.

Germline-derived CDR1 and CDR2 are SNHLY and FYNNEI. The CDR3 is made up of 8 amino acids, end residues included. Study-wide findings and caveats: Sequencing of scalp tissue also captures the resident alphabeta T cells of normal skin.

Treatment specified: oral pan-JAK inhibitor, 5-10 mg twice daily. Peripheral blood and lesional scalp punch biopsies were taken from alopecia areata patients. PBMCs served as the source from which CD4+ and CD8+ T cells were sorted. Isolated RNA was reverse transcribed into cDNA used as the sequencing template. This table comes from immunoSEQ multiplex PCR, and its TCRdb copy is limited to in-frame clones, with some not included. The data contain under 110,000 clones, almost 60% of them singletons. The V and J genes are TRBV2 and TRBJ1-2. The receptor was derived from a human donor with alopecia areata. The sequenced sample was CD8+ T cells sorted from blood, obtained between weeks 55 and 65, from a patient treated with tofacitinib. The CDR3 reads CATGDHAA.